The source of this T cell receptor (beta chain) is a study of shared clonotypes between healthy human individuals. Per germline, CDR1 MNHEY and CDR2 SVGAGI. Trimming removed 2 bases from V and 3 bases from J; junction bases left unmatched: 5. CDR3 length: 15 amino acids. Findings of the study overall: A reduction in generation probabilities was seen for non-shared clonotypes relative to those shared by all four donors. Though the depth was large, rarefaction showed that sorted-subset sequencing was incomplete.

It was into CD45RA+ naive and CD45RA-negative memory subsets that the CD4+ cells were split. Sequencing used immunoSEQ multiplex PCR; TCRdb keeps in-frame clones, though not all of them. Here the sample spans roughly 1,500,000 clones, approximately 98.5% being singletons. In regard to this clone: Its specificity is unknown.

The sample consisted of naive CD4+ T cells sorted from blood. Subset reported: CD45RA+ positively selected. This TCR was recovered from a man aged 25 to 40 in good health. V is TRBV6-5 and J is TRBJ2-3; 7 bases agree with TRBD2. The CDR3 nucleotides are TGTGCCAGCAGTTACCAAGGACTAGAGACAGATACGCAGTATTTT. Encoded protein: CASSYQGLETDTQYF.